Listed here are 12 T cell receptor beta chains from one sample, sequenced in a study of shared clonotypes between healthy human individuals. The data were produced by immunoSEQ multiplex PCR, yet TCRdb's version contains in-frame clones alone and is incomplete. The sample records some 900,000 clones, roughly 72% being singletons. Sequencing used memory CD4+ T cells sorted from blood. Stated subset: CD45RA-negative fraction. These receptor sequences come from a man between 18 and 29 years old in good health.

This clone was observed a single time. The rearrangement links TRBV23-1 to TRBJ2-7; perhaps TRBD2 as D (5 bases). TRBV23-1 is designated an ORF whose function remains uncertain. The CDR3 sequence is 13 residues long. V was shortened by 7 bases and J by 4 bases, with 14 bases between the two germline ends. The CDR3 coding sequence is TGCGCCAGCACCGGGCCACTAGGATACGAGCAGTACTTC. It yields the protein CASTGPLGYEQYF.

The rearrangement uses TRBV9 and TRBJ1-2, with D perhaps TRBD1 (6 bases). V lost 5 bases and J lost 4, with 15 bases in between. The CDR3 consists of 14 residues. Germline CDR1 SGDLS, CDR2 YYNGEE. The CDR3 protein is CASRADQGIYGYTF. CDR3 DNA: TGTGCCAGCAGAGCCGACCAGGGGATCTATGGCTACACCTTC.

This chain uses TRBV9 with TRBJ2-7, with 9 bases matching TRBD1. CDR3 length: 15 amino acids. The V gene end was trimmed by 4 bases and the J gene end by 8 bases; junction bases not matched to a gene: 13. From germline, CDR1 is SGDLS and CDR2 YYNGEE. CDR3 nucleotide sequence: TGTGCCAGCAGCCCACGACAGGGGGAAGGCGTTAAGCAGTACTTC. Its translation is CASSPRQGEGVKQYF.

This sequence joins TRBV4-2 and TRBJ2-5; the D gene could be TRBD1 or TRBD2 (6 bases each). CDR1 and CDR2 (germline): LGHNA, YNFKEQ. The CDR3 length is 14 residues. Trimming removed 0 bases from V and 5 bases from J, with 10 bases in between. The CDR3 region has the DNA TGTGCCAGCAGCCAAGACGGGGGCGCGGAGACCCAGTACTTC. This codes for CASSQDGGAETQYF.

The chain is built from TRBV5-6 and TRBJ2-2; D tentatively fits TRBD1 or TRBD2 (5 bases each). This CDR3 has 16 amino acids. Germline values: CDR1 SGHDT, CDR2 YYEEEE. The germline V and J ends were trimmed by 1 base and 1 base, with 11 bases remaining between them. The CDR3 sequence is CASSLLGRRNTGELFF. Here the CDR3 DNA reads TGTGCCAGCAGCTTGTTGGGACGACGGAACACCGGGGAGCTGTTTTTT.

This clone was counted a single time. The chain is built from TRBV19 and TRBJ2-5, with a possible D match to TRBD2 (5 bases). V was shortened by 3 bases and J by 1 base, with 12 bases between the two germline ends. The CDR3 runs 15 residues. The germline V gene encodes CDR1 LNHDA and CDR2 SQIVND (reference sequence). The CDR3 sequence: CASSMVAEVQETQYF. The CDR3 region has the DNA TGTGCCAGTAGTATGGTCGCGGAGGTCCAAGAGACCCAGTACTTC.

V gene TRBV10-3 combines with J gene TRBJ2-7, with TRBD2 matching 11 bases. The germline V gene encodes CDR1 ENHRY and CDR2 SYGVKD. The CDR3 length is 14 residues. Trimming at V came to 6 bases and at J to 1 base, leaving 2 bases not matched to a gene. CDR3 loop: CAIRVAGGSYEQYF. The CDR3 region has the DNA TGTGCCATCAGAGTAGCGGGAGGGTCCTACGAGCAGTACTTC.

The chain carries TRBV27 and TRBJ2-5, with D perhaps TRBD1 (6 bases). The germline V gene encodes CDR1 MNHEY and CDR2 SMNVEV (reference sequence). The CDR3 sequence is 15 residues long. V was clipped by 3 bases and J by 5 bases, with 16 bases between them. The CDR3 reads CASSLVGAQGETQYF. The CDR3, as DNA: TGTGCCAGCAGTTTGGTGGGGGCGCAGGGGGAGACCCAGTACTTC.

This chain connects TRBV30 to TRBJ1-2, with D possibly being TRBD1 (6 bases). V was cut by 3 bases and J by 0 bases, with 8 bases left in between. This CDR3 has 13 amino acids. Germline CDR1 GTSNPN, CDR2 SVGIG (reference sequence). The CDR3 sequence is CAWRQGTNYGYTF. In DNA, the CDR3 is TGTGCCTGGAGACAGGGAACTAACTATGGCTACACCTTC.

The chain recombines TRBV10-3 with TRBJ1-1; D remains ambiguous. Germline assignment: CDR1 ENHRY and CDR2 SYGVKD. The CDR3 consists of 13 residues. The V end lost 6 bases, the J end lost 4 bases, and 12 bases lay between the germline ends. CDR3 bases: TGTGCCATCAGCGCCGGGGTGGTCACTGAAGCTTTCTTT. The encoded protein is CAISAGVVTEAFF.

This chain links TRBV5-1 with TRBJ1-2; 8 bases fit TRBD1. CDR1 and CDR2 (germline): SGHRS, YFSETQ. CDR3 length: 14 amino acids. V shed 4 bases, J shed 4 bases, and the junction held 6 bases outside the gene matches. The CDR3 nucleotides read TGCGCCAGCAGCGCAGGGGGCGCGTTCTATGGCTACACCTTC. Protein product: CASSAGGAFYGYTF.

The CDR3 region is CASSEGGWVDGYTF. In DNA, the CDR3 is TGCGCCAGCAGTGAGGGGGGTTGGGTGGATGGCTACACCTTC. V gene TRBV10-2 combines with J gene TRBJ1-2; perhaps TRBD1 as D (5 bases). This CDR3 contains 14 residues. Between the trimmed V and J ends, which lost 2 bases and 6 bases, there was a span of 13 bases. CDR1 WSHSY and CDR2 SAAADI come from the germline V gene.